The 29 T cell receptor beta chains reported below all come from one sample, sequenced in a study of regulatory T cells in long-lasting Graves disease (dated by TCRdb to the early 2020s). Libraries came from multiplex PCR. The sequencer was an Illumina HiSeq 4000. iRepertoire HTBI primers and Arm-PCR amplification of CDR3 regions were used to construct TCR beta libraries. Using fastp at Q25 and MiXCR, TCRdb reprocessed the public reads and kept productive beta chains. For every CDR3 protein sequence, its rows merge into one entry that carries the most common genes and DNA. The sample table records 530,000 or so distinct CDR3 sequences; 15% to 20% of these occur just once. The ten top clones hold around 12% of the sample. What the time point label conveys for this sample: newly diagnosed GD, antithyroid drugs for less than 3 months. For both TCR sequencing and RNA sequencing, RNA was extracted from PBMCs using TRIzol.

Another study also made use of these data, one on T cells in Graves' hyperthyroidism and ophthalmopathy.

The sequencing here drew on peripheral blood mononuclear cells (PBMCs), taken at new diagnosis, from a patient treated with antithyroid drugs. These receptors all stem from a man aged 18 to 35 with Graves disease. Donor details come from another sample of the same person, matched by shared clones.

This clonotype was observed at least ten times. The V gene is TRBV7-2, the J gene TRBJ2-5; 9 nucleotides line up with TRBD1. The ends lost 5 bases at V and 5 bases at J; junction bases unmatched: 6. CDR3 length: 14 residues. CDR1 is SGHTA, CDR2 FQGNSA, per germline. The DNA for the CDR3 is TGTGCCAGCAGCCCAAACAGGGGGCGGGAGACCCAGTACTTC. It specifies CASSPNRGRETQYF.

This clonotype was seen ten or more times. The gene calls are TRBV27 and TRBJ2-4; the D gene is possibly TRBD1 (6 bases). Trimming removed 8 bases from V and 3 bases from J, with 26 bases in between. CDR1 and CDR2 from the germline V gene are MNHEY and SMNVEV (reference sequence). The CDR3 totals 18 residues. Here the CDR3 DNA reads TGTGCCAGCTATCCAGACAGGCCGGAATTGCTGGGCAAAAACATTCAGTACTTC. Its translation is CASYPDRPELLGKNIQYF.

This clonotype was recorded at least ten times. This chain links TRBV27 with TRBJ2-1; D not certain. CDR3 size: 11 residues. Trimming took 3 bases from V and 9 from J, leaving 6 bases between them. CDR1 MNHEY and CDR2 SMNVEV come from the germline V gene (reference sequence). In DNA form, the CDR3 reads TGTGCCAGCAGTTTGTGGGGTGAGCAGTTCTTC. It codes for CASSLWGEQFF.

This clonotype showed up many times. The chain recombines TRBV12-3 or TRBV12-4 with TRBJ1-5; D is possibly TRBD1 (5 bases). This CDR3 has 14 residues. Trimming took 3 bases from V and 3 from J, leaving 9 bases between them. CDR3 coding DNA: TGTGCCAGCAGTTTTTCAGGGCCCAATCAGCCCCAGCATTTT. As protein: CASSFSGPNQPQHF.

This clonotype was picked up many times. V is TRBV2 and J is TRBJ1-1, with TRBD1 as a possible D gene (5 bases). Germline V gene data show CDR1 as SNHLY and CDR2 as FYNNEI. This CDR3 region has 12 residues. V lost 10 bases and J lost 4, with 13 bases in between. This chain's CDR3 is CAILEGFTEAFF. The DNA for the CDR3 is TGTGCCATCCTAGAGGGGTTCACTGAAGCTTTCTTT.

The V call is TRBV5-1, the J call TRBJ2-5, with a possible D match to TRBD2 (5 bases). The CDR3 is made up of 15 amino acids. The germline V gene has CDR1 SGHRS and CDR2 YFSETQ. Trimming removed 3 bases from V and 2 bases from J, with 14 bases in between. CDR3 protein: CASSSRVGKQETQYF. The CDR3 coding sequence is TGCGCCAGCAGCTCTCGGGTCGGGAAGCAAGAGACCCAGTACTTC.

This clonotype appeared many times. This chain uses TRBV2 with TRBJ1-2, with D hard to call. The germline V and J ends were trimmed by 1 base and 0 bases, with 6 bases remaining between them. Germline CDR1 and CDR2: SNHLY and FYNNEI. The CDR3 loop spans 14 amino acids. The CDR3 sequence: CASSEEWTNYGYTF. CDR3 DNA: TGTGCCAGCAGTGAAGAATGGACTAACTATGGCTACACCTTC.

DNA of the CDR3: TGTGCCAGCAGAGAAGGGCAAGGGACTGAAGCTTTCTTT. It specifies CASREGQGTEAFF. V and J are TRBV7-9 and TRBJ1-1; D not resolved. The CDR3 is made up of 13 amino acids. The V gene's germline CDR1 is SEHNR and CDR2 FQNEAQ (reference sequence). V was shortened by 6 bases and J by 5 bases, with 13 bases between the two germline ends.

This clonotype was counted once. The rearrangement joins TRBV20-1 to TRBJ2-1; D gene uncertain. Germline assignment: CDR1 DFQATT and CDR2 SNEGSKA (reference sequence). This CDR3 is 14 amino acids long. Trimming shortened V by 2 bases and J by 0 bases, and 8 bases separated the two germline ends. The CDR3 coding sequence is TGCAGTGCTAGACCTGTCAGCTCCTACAATGAGCAGTTCTTC. Translated: CSARPVSSYNEQFF.

The chain employs TRBV20-1 and TRBJ2-5; 7 bases align to TRBD2. The J segment lost 5 bases and the V segment lost 7 bases, leaving 10 bases of the junction unmatched. This CDR3 is built from 13 residues. CDR1 is DFQATT and CDR2 is SNEGSKA in the germline V gene (reference sequence). CDR3 nucleotide sequence: TGCAGTGGCCTCCGGGAGGTACGGGAGACCCAGTACTTC. Translated: CSGLREVRETQYF.

This clonotype was seen repeatedly, ten times or more. V usage is TRBV4-1 and J usage is TRBJ1-5, with 10 bases identical to TRBD1. Per germline, CDR1 MGHRA and CDR2 YSYEKL. CDR3 length: 15 amino acids. V was pared by 1 base and J by 6 bases, with 3 bases of the junction left unmatched. CDR3 sequence (DNA): TGCGCCAGCAGCCAAGGGGACAGGGGCGGTCAGCCCCAGCATTTT. This sequence encodes CASSQGDRGGQPQHF.

The chain recombines TRBV13 with TRBJ2-3; 8 bases agree with TRBD1. J was trimmed by 4 bases and V by 1 base; bases with no gene match: 4. Germline lookup yields CDR1 PRHDT and CDR2 FYEKMQ (reference sequence). This CDR3 spans 15 amino acids. As DNA, the CDR3 is TGTGCCAGCAGCTTAGAGCAGGGGGCCTCAGATACGCAGTATTTT. Its translation: CASSLEQGASDTQYF.

This clonotype was counted only a few times. The chain couples TRBV9 to TRBJ1-4; TRBD1 matches 9 bases. V was clipped by 3 bases and J by 6 bases; unmatched bases: 3. Germline V gene sequence: CDR1 SGDLS, CDR2 YYNGEE. This CDR3 contains 14 residues. CDR3: CASSATGGYEKLFF. CDR3 nucleotide sequence: TGTGCCAGCAGCGCGACAGGGGGATATGAAAAACTGTTTTTT.

This chain connects TRBV9 to TRBJ2-1; tentative D call: TRBD2 (5 bases). The V and J ends lost 2 bases and 0 bases respectively, with 12 bases between them. Germline V gives CDR1 SGDLS, CDR2 YYNGEE. The CDR3 runs to 16 residues. The CDR3 nucleotides are TGTGCCAGCAGCGTTGGGCCAGACTACTCCTACAATGAGCAGTTCTTC. Translated: CASSVGPDYSYNEQFF.

In this sample, this clonotype turned up a few times. The chain combines TRBV15 with TRBJ1-5; the D is unclear. The V gene lost 2 bases and the J gene lost 3 bases, with 5 bases spanning the gap. CDR1 and CDR2 from the germline V gene are LNHNV and YYDKDF (reference sequence). The CDR3 loop spans 13 amino acids. In DNA form, the CDR3 reads TGTGCCACCAGCAGACAGGACAATCAGCCCCAGCATTTT. It yields the protein CATSRQDNQPQHF.

This chain connects TRBV7-9 to TRBJ2-3; D remains unclear. This CDR3 has 14 residues. The V gene's germline CDR1 is SEHNR and CDR2 FQNEAQ (reference sequence). The V end lost 3 bases, the J end lost 6 bases, and 13 bases lay between the germline ends. The CDR3 bases are TGTGCCAGCAGCTTTCTCACCCCTGGGGATACGCAGTATTTT. Translated: CASSFLTPGDTQYF.

The sample holds many counts of this clonotype. The chain recombines TRBV12-5 with TRBJ2-1; either TRBD1 or TRBD2 may fit D (5 bases each). This CDR3 is built from 14 residues. Trimming pared 5 bases from V and 5 bases from J, leaving 13 bases between. Germline CDR1 and CDR2: LGHNT and FRNRAP. CDR3: CASGPGTADNEQFF. The CDR3 nucleotides read TGTGCTAGTGGTCCCGGGACGGCTGACAATGAGCAGTTCTTC.

The chain couples TRBV20-1 to TRBJ2-1; the match to TRBD2 covers 13 bases. V trimming: 2 bases; J trimming: 10 bases; junction bases outside the gene matches: 17. CDR3 length: 18 amino acids. CDR1 is DFQATT and CDR2 is SNEGSKA in the germline V gene (reference sequence). The CDR3 here is CSARPRGGTSGDLKEQFF. In DNA form, the CDR3 reads TGCAGTGCTAGACCCCGGGGGGGGACTAGCGGGGATTTGAAGGAGCAGTTCTTC.

This clonotype was observed at least ten times. The chain uses TRBV5-8 and TRBJ2-3; TRBD1 is a possible D gene (6 bases). Germline CDR1 is SGHTS and CDR2 is YDEGEE. The V end was cut by 4 bases, the J end by 0 bases, with 18 bases between. The CDR3 is made up of 17 amino acids. The CDR3 sequence is CASSLGDRNPSTDTQYF. CDR3 nucleotide sequence: TGTGCCAGCAGCCTTGGAGACAGGAACCCTAGCACAGATACGCAGTATTTT.

The V call is TRBV19, the J call TRBJ2-6, with D unresolved. The CDR3 covers 15 residues. Germline V gene data show CDR1 as LNHDA and CDR2 as SQIVND (reference sequence). The V and J ends lost 6 bases and 0 bases respectively, with 9 bases between them. CDR3 amino acids: CASSSVLSGANVLTF. CDR3 nucleotides: TGTGCCAGTAGCTCAGTCCTCTCTGGGGCCAACGTCCTGACTTTC.

The chain recombines TRBV25-1 with TRBJ1-2, with D possibly matching TRBD1 (6 bases). There are 13 residues in the CDR3. V was clipped by 4 bases and J by 14 bases, with 20 bases between them. The germline CDR1 and CDR2 sequences are MGHDK and SYGVNS. CDR3 in DNA: TGTGCCAGCAGTGGTCAGGGGACAATGGCTAGGACCTTC. Translated, it gives CASSGQGTMARTF.

The chain combines TRBV7-2 with TRBJ2-7; D perhaps matches TRBD2 (5 bases). CDR1 SGHTA and CDR2 FQGNSA come from the germline V gene. V gave up 4 bases and J gave up 3 bases, with 13 bases separating them. The CDR3 has 14 residues. CDR3 region: CASSSRTGYYEQYF. The CDR3 DNA reads TGTGCCAGCAGCTCTAGGACGGGATACTACGAGCAGTACTTC.

V gene TRBV2 combines with J gene TRBJ1-3; the D is unclear. This CDR3 has 13 residues. Per germline, CDR1 SNHLY and CDR2 FYNNEI. The V and J ends lost 0 bases and 4 bases respectively, with 4 bases between them. The CDR3 reads CASSEAPGNTIYF. DNA of the CDR3: TGTGCCAGCAGTGAAGCCCCAGGAAACACCATATATTTT.

This clonotype has ten or more counts. The chain combines TRBV5-1 with TRBJ1-2; a weak D match, TRBD1 (5 bases). In germline, CDR1 is SGHRS, CDR2 YFSETQ. V lost 4 bases and J 7 bases, leaving 17 bases between the germline ends. This CDR3 contains 14 residues. In nucleotides, the CDR3 is TGCGCCAGCAGCCGCACTCCAACAGGCCCTGGCTACACCTTC. Translating it yields CASSRTPTGPGYTF.

The rearrangement joins TRBV20-1 to TRBJ2-1; weak D call: TRBD2 (5 bases). The ends were cut back, 2 bases at V and 4 bases at J, with 15 bases in the middle. Germline V lookup: CDR1 DFQATT, CDR2 SNEGSKA (reference sequence). The CDR3 contains 15 residues. The CDR3 DNA reads as TGCAGTGCTAGAACCGGACTCTCCGTTTACAATGAGCAGTTCTTC. This encodes CSARTGLSVYNEQFF.

This clonotype has ten or more counts. The genes are TRBV20-1 and TRBJ2-7; 8 nucleotides match TRBD2. Germline lookup yields CDR1 DFQATT and CDR2 SNEGSKA (reference sequence). The trim removed 0 bases at V and 4 bases at J, leaving 14 bases unmatched. CDR3 length equals 17 residues. The CDR3 nucleotides read TGCAGTGCTAGAGACCAACGACTGGGCGCGGGAGGTTACGAGCAGTACTTC. Its protein is CSARDQRLGAGGYEQYF.

In its sample, this clonotype was seen many times. The rearrangement uses TRBV9 and TRBJ2-7; maybe TRBD2 (6 bases). Trimming removed 0 bases from V and 6 bases from J, with 16 bases in between. The CDR3 totals 15 residues. The germline V gene has CDR1 SGDLS and CDR2 YYNGEE. The CDR3 loop is CASSVDPGASSEQYF. DNA for the CDR3: TGTGCCAGCAGCGTAGACCCGGGAGCTTCGAGCGAGCAGTACTTC.

This clonotype was found many times. V and J are TRBV20-1 and TRBJ2-3; D gene ambiguous. This CDR3 region has 15 residues. V dropped 4 bases and J dropped 0 bases, with 14 bases sitting between them. Germline-derived CDR1 and CDR2 are DFQATT and SNEGSKA (reference sequence). The chain's CDR3 is CSATDSRRSTDTQYF. The CDR3 DNA reads as TGCAGTGCTACCGATTCCCGACGAAGCACAGATACGCAGTATTTT.

This clonotype appeared many times. This sequence joins TRBV28 and TRBJ1-4, with TRBD1 identical over 7 bases. The V gene end was trimmed by 5 bases and the J gene end by 14 bases; junction bases not matched to a gene: 11. Germline lookup yields CDR1 MDHEN and CDR2 SYDVKM. The CDR3 covers 13 residues. The CDR3, as DNA: TGTGCCAGCAGTACCTCGGACAGGAGTTCGCTGTTTTTT. Translation gives CASSTSDRSSLFF.